This T cell receptor (beta chain) was observed in a study of cytomegalovirus exposure and HLA in healthy donors. In germline, CDR1 is SGHDT, CDR2 YYEEEE. The CDR3 contains 16 residues. V lost 4 bases to trimming and J lost 4 bases; unmatched junction nucleotides: 11. Primers for the PCR totalled 60 Vbeta and 13 Jbeta. Assay: immunoSEQ multiplex PCR; the TCRdb copy retains only in-frame clones and omits some. Of about 200,000 clones in the sample, 86% were seen once. The clonotype originates from a young woman in good health and CMV-seronegative. Sequenced material: PBMCs. This chain connects TRBV5-6 to TRBJ2-1; TRBD2 matches at 7 bases. For the CDR3, the DNA is TGTGCCAGCAGCCCCGGGGGAGGGTCGCTGTACAATGAGCAGTTCTTC. Encoded protein: CASSPGGGSLYNEQFF.